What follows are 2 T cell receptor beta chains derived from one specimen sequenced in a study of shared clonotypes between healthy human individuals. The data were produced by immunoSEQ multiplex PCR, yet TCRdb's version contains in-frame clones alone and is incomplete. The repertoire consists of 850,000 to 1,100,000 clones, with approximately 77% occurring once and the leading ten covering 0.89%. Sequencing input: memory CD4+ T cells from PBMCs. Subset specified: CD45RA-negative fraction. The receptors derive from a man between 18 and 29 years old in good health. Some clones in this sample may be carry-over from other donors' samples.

The chain's CDR3 is CASSQDRGSDTQYF. DNA of the CDR3: TGCGCCAGCAGCCAAGATCGAGGGTCAGATACGCAGTATTTT. The chain joins TRBV4-1 to TRBJ2-3; perhaps TRBD2 as D (5 bases). V was shortened by 0 bases and J by 4 bases, with 8 bases between the two germline ends. CDR1 and CDR2 from the germline V gene are MGHRA and YSYEKL. CDR3 length: 14 residues.

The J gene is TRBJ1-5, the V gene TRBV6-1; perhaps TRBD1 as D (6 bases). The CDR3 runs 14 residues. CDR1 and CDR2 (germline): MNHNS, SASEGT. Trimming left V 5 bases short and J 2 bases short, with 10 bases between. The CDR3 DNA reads TGTGCCAGCAGTACTAGGGGGGGCAATCAGCCCCAGCATTTT. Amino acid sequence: CASSTRGGNQPQHF.